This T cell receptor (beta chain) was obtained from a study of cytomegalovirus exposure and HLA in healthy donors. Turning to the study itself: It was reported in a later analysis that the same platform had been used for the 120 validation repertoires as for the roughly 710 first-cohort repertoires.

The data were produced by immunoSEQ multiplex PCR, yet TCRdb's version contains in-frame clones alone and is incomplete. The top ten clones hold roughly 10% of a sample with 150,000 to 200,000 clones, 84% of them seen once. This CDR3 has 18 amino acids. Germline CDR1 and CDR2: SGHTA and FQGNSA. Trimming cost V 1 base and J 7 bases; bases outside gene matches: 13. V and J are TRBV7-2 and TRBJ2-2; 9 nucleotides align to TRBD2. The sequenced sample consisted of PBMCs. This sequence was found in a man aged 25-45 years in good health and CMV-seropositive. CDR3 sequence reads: CASSLVAGGPSGYGELFF. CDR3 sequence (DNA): TGTGCCAGCAGCTTAGTGGCGGGGGGGCCGTCAGGGTACGGGGAGCTGTTTTTT.